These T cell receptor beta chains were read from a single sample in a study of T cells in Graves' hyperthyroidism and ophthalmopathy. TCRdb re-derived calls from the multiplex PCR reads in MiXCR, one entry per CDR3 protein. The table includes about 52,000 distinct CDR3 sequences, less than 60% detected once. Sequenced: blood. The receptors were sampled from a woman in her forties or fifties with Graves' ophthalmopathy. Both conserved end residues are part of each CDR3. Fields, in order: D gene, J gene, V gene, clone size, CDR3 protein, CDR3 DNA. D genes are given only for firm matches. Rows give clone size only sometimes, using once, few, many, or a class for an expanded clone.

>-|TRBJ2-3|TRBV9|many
CASSVERSSTDTQYF
TGTGCCAGCAGCGTAGAAAGGTCTAGTACAGATACGCAGTATTTT
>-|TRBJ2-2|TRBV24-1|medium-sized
CATTTGNTGELFF
TGTGCCACAACGACAGGGAACACCGGGGAGCTGTTTTTT
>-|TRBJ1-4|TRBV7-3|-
CASSQDLRVNEKLFF
TGCGCCAGCAGCCAAGATCTTCGGGTTAATGAAAAACTGTTTTTT
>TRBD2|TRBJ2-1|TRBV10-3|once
CAIRLSSGVYDEQFF
TGTGCCATCCGACTCTCTAGCGGAGTCTACGATGAGCAGTTCTTC
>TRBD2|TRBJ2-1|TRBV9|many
CASSYGTSGSYNEQFF
TGTGCCAGCAGCTACGGGACTAGCGGATCCTACAATGAGCAGTTCTTC
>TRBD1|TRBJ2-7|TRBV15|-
CATSSREQGASYEQYF
TGTGCCACCAGCAGTAGGGAACAGGGGGCCTCCTACGAGCAGTACTTC
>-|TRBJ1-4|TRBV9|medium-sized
CASSDPSRDEKLFF
TGTGCCAGCAGCGACCCGTCCCGGGATGAAAAACTGTTTTTT
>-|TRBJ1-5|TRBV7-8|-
CAWSVGHSSNQPQHF
TGTGCCTGGAGTGTAGGGCACTCTAGCAATCAGCCCCAGCATTTT
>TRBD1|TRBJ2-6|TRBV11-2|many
CASSPRSGQARSGANVLTF
TGTGCCAGCAGCCCCCGGTCGGGACAGGCCCGCTCTGGGGCCAACGTCCTGACTTTC
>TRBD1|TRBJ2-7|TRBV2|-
CASSPATGAYEQYF
TGTGCCAGTAGTCCAGCGACAGGGGCCTATGAGCAGTACTTC
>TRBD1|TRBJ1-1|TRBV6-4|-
CASSSRDRGRTEAFF
TGTGCCAGCAGCTCCCGGGACAGGGGGCGAACTGAAGCTTTCTTT
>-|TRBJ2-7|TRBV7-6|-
CASSHRETYEQYF
TGTGCCAGCAGCCACCGGGAAACCTACGAGCAGTACTTC
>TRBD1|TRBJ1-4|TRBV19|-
CASSPPGTEGEKLFF
TGTGCCAGTAGTCCTCCCGGGACAGAGGGTGAAAAACTGTTTTTT
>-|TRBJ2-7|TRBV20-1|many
CSALTFGSYEQYF
TGCAGTGCTCTGACCTTCGGATCCTACGAGCAGTACTTC
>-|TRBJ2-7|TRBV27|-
CASSEIGGHLDYEQYF
TGTGCCAGCAGTGAAATTGGGGGGCACCTAGACTACGAGCAGTACTTC
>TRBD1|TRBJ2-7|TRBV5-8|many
CASSSRQGADYEQYF
TGTGCCAGCAGCTCCAGACAGGGGGCGGACTACGAGCAGTACTTC
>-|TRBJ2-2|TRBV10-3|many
CAISATGAGELFF
TGTGCCATCAGTGCCACGGGGGCCGGGGAGCTGTTTTTT
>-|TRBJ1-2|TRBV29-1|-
CSVEGSGDYGYTF
TGCAGCGTTGAGGGGTCGGGTGACTATGGCTACACCTTC
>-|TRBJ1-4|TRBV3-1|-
CASSPRPGATNEKLFF
TGTGCCAGCAGCCCCCGGCCGGGGGCAACTAATGAAAAACTGTTTTTT
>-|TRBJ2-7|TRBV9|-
CASSVAYAPYEQYF
TGTGCCAGCAGCGTAGCTTATGCTCCCTACGAGCAGTACTTC
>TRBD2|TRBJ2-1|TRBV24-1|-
CATGDLTSDFDEQFF
TGTGCCACCGGTGATCTGACTAGCGACTTCGATGAGCAGTTCTTC
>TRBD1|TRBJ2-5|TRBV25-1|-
CASVIRGLQETQYF
TGTGCCAGCGTTATAAGGGGGCTCCAAGAGACCCAGTACTTC
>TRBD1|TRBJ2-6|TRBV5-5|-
CASSLEGQTNVLTF
TGTGCCAGCAGCTTGGAGGGACAGACCAACGTCCTGACTTTC
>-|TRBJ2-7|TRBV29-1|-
CSVEGRLGEQYF
TGCAGCGTTGAAGGGAGACTCGGCGAGCAGTACTTC
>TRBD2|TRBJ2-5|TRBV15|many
CATSRLRGAGGVGETQYF
TGTGCCACCAGCAGGCTCCGGGGGGCGGGGGGCGTTGGAGAGACCCAGTACTTC
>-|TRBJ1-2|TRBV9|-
CASSVAKGVNYGYTF
TGTGCCAGCAGCGTAGCTAAGGGGGTTAACTATGGCTACACCTTC
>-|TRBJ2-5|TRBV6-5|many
CASSPLSQETQYF
TGTGCCAGCAGCCCCTTGAGCCAAGAGACCCAGTACTTC
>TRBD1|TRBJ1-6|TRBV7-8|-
CASSGGTGENSPLHF
TGTGCCAGCAGCGGCGGGACAGGGGAGAATTCACCCCTCCACTTT
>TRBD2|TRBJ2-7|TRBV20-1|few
CSARGLAGYEQYF
TGCAGTGCTAGAGGACTAGCGGGCTACGAGCAGTACTTC
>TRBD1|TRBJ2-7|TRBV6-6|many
CASSIHPGQGAPYEQYF
TGTGCCAGCAGTATACACCCGGGACAGGGGGCACCCTACGAGCAGTACTTC
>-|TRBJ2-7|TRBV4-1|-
CASSQGNRVYEQYF
TGCGCCAGCAGCCAAGGTAATAGGGTCTACGAGCAGTACTTC
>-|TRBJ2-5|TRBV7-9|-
CASSVRRGRETQNF
TGTGCCAGCAGCGTCAGGCGGGGCCGAGAGACCCAGAACTTC
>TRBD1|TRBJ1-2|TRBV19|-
CASRRDRESGYTF
TGTGCCAGTAGGAGGGACAGGGAAAGTGGCTACACCTTC
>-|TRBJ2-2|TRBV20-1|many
CSARDPRGGGELFF
TGCAGTGCTAGAGATCCCAGGGGAGGCGGGGAGCTGTTTTTT
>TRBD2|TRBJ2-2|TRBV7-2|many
CASSQNRGGRGLGELFF
TGTGCCAGCAGCCAAAACCGGGGTGGGAGGGGATTAGGGGAGCTGTTTTTT
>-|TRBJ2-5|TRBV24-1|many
CATSPSLQETQYF
TGTGCCACCAGTCCTAGCCTGCAAGAGACCCAGTACTTC
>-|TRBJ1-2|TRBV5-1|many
CASSLEPARYGYTF
TGCGCCAGCAGCTTGGAGCCAGCCCGCTATGGCTACACCTTC
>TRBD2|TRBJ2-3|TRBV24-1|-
CATSDSLAGELTDTQYF
TGTGCCACCAGTGATTCACTAGCGGGAGAGCTCACAGATACGCAGTATTTT
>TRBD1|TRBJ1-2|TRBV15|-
CATSSRRTGGLDGYTF
TGTGCCACCAGTAGTAGAAGGACAGGGGGCTTAGATGGCTACACCTTC
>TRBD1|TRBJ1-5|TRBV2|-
CASRPGQGLNQPQHF
TGTGCCAGCAGACCGGGACAGGGTTTAAATCAGCCCCAGCATTTT
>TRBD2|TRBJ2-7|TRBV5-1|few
CASSSGRLAGGIAYEQYF
TGCGCCAGCAGCTCCGGGAGGCTAGCGGGAGGGATTGCCTACGAGCAGTACTTC
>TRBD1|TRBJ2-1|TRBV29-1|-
CSVEAGGNEQFF
TGCAGCGTTGAGGCAGGGGGCAATGAGCAGTTCTTC
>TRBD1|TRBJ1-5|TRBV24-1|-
CATSDGTASVSNQPQHF
TGTGCCACCAGTGATGGGACAGCTAGTGTTAGCAATCAGCCCCAGCATTTT
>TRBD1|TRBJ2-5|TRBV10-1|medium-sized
CASSDGQGGTQYF
TGCGCCAGCAGTGACGGACAGGGTGGGACCCAGTACTTC
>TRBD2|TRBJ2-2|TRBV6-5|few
CASSYFRGGRGTGELFF
TGTGCCAGCAGTTATTTCCGGGGGGGCCGGGGCACCGGGGAGCTGTTTTTT